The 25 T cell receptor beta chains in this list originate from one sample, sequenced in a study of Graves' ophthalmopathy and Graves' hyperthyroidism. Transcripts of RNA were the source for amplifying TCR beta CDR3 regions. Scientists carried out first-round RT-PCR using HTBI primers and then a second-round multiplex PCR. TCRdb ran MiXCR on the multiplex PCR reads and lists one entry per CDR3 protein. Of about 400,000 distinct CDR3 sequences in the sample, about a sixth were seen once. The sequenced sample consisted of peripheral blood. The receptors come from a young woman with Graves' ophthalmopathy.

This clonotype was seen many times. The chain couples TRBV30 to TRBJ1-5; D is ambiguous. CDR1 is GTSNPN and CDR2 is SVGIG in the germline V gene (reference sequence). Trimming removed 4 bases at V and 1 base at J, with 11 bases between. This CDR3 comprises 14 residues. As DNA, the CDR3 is TGTGCCTGGACCCCGTTTTTAAGCAATCAGCCCCAGCATTTT. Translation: CAWTPFLSNQPQHF.

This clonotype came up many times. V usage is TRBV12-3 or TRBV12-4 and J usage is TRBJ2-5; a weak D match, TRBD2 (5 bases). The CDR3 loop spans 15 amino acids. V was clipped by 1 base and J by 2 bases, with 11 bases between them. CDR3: CASSLGAGSQETQYF. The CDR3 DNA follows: TGTGCCAGCAGTTTAGGGGCGGGCAGTCAAGAGACCCAGTACTTC.

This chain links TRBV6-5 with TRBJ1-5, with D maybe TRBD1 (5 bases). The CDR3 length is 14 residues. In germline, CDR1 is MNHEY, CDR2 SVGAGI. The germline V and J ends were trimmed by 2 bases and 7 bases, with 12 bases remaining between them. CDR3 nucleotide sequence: TGTGCCAGCAGTTACGGGCAGGGCGGACAGCCCCAGCATTTT. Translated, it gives CASSYGQGGQPQHF.

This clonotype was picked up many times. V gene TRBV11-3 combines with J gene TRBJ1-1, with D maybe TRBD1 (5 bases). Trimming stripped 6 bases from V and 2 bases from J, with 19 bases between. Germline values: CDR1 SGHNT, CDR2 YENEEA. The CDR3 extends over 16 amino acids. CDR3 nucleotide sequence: TGTGCCAGCAGTTATACCCCCGGGGGGAGAAACACTGAAGCTTTCTTT. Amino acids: CASSYTPGGRNTEAFF.

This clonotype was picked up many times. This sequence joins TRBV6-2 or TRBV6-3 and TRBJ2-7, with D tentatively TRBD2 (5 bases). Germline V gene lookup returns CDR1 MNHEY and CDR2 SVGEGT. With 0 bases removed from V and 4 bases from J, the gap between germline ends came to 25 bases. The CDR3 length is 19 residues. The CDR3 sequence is CASSYSTMALEESVYEQYF. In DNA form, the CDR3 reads TGTGCCAGCAGTTACTCGACGATGGCACTAGAGGAATCGGTTTACGAGCAGTACTTC.

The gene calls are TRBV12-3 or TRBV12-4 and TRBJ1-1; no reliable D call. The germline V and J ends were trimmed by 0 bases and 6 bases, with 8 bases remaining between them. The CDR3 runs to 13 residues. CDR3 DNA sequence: TGTGCCAGCAGTTTAGCGCTGTCGTCTGAAGCTTTCTTT. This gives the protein CASSLALSSEAFF.

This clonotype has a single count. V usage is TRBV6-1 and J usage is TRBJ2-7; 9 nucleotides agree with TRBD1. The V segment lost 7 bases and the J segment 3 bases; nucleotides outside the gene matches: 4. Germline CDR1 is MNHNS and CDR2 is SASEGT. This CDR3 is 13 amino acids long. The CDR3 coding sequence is TGTGCCAGCAATCGACAGGGGGTCTACGAGCAGTACTTC. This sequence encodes CASNRQGVYEQYF.

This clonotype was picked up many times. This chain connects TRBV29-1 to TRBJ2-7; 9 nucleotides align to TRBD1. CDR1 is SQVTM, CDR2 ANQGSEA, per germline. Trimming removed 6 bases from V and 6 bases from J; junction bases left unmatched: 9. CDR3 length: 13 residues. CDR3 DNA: TGCAGCGTCTCACGGGACAGGGTAGGCGAGCAGTACTTC. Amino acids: CSVSRDRVGEQYF.

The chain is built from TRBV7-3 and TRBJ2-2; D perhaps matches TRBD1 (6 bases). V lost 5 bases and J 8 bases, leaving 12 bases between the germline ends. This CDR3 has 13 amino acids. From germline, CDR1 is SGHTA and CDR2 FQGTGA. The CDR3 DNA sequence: TGTGCCAGCAGCCGCGGACAGAGTGGGGAGCTGTTTTTT. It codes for CASSRGQSGELFF.

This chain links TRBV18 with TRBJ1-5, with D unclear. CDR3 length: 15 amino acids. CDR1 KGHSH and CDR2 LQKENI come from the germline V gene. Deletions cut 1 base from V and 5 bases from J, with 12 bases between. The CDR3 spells CASSPLPPPDQPQHF. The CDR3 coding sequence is TGTGCCAGCTCACCACTGCCCCCGCCGGATCAGCCCCAGCATTTT.

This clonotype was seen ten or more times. The CDR3 DNA follows: TGTGCCAGTAGTATAGGAGCGGGCGCGAACACCGGGGAGCTGTTTTTT. Translation gives CASSIGAGANTGELFF. The chain couples TRBV19 to TRBJ2-2, with D tentatively TRBD2 (6 bases). Trimming took off 1 base at V and 0 bases at J, with 9 bases between the two ends. This CDR3 region has 16 residues. Germline CDR1 LNHDA, CDR2 SQIVND (reference sequence).

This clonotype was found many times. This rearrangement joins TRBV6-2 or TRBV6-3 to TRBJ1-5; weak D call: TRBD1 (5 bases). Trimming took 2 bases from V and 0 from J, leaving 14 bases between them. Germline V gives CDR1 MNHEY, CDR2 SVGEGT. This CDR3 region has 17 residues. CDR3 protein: CASSYPDRPLSNQPQHF. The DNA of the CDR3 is TGTGCCAGCAGTTACCCCGACAGACCACTTAGCAATCAGCCCCAGCATTTT.

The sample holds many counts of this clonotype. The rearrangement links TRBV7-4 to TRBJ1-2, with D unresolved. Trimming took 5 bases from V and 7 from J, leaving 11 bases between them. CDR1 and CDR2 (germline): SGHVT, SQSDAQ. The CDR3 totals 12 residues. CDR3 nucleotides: TGTGCCAGCAGCCCCCAGCGGAGTGGCTACACCTTC. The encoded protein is CASSPQRSGYTF.

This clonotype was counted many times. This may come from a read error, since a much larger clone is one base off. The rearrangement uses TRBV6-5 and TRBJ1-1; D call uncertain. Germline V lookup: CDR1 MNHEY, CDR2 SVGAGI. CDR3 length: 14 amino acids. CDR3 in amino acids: CASSYASMSTEAFF. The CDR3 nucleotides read TGTGCCAGCAGTTACGCCTCGATGAGCACTGAAGCCTTCTTT.

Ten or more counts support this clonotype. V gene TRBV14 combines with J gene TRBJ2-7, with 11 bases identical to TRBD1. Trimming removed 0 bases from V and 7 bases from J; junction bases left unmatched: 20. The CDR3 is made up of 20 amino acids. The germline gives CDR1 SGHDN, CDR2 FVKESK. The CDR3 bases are TGTGCCAGCAGCCAAGAGCGCGGACAGGGGGCGCGGCGGGTGACAGGGGAGCAGTACTTC. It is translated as CASSQERGQGARRVTGEQYF. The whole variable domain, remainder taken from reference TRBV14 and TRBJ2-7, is EAGVTQFPSHSVIEKGQTVTLRCDPISGHDNLYWYRRVMGKEIKFLLHFVKESKQDESGMPNNRFLAERTGGTYSTLKVQPAELEDSGVYFCASSQERGQGARRVTGEQYFGPGTRLTVT.

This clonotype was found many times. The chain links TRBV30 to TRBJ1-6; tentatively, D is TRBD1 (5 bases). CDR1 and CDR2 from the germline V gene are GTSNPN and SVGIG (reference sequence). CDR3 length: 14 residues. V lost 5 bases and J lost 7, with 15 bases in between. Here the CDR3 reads CAWEYGTPNSPLHF. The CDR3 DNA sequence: TGTGCCTGGGAGTACGGGACCCCGAATTCACCCCTCCACTTT.

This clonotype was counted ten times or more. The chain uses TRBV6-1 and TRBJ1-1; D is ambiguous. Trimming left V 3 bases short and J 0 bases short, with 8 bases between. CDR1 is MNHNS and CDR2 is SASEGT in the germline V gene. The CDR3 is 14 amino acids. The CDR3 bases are TGTGCCAGCAGTGACAGGACGATGAACACTGAAGCTTTCTTT. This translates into CASSDRTMNTEAFF.

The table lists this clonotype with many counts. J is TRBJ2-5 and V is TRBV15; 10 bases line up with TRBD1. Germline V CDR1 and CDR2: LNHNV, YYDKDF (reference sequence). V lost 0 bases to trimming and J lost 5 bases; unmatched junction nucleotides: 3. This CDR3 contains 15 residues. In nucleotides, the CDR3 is TGTGCCACCAGCAGAGATCCGGGACAGGGGGAGACCCAGTACTTC. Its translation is CATSRDPGQGETQYF.

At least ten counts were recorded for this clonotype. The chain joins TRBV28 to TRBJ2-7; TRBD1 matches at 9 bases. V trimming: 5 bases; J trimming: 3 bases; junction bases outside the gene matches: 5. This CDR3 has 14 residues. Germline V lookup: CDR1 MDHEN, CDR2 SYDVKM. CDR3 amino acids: CASSLGQGLYEQYF. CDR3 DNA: TGTGCCAGCAGTCTGGGACAGGGCCTCTACGAGCAGTACTTC.

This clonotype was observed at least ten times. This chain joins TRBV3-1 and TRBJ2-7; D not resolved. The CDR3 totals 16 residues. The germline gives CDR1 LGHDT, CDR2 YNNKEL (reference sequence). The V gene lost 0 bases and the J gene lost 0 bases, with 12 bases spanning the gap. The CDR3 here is CASSQDLARSSYEQYF. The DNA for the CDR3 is TGTGCCAGCAGCCAAGATCTTGCCAGGAGCTCCTACGAGCAGTACTTC.

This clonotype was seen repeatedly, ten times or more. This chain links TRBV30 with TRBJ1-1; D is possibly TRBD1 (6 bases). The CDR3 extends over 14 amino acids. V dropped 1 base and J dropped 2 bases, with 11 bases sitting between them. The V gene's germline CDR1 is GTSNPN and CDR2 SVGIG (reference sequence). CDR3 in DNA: TGTGCCTGGAGTGGGGGTGGGGGCAACACTGAAGCTTTCTTT. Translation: CAWSGGGGNTEAFF.

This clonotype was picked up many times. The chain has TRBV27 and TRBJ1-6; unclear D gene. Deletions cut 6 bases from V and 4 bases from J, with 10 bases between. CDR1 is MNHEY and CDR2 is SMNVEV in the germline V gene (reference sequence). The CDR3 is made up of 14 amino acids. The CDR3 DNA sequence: TGTGCCAGCAGACGTATCTCTTATAATTCACCCCTCCACTTT. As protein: CASRRISYNSPLHF.

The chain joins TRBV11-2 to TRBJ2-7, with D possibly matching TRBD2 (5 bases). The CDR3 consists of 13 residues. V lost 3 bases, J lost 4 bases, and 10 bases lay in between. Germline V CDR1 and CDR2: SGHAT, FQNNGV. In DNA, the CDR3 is TGTGCCAGCAGCTTCGGGGTCGGTTACGAGCAGTACTTC. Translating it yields CASSFGVGYEQYF. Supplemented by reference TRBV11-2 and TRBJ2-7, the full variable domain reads EAGVAQSPRYKIIEKRQSVAFWCNPISGHATLYWYQQILGQGPKLLIQFQNNGVVDDSQLPKDRFSAERLKGVDSTLKIQPAKLEDSAVYLCASSFGVGYEQYFGPGTRLTVT.

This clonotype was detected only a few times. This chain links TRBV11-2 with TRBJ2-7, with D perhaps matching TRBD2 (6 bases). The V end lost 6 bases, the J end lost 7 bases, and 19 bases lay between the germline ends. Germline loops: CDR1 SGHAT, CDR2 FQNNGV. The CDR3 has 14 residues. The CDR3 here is CASSLDYGSEEQYF. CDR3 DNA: TGTGCCAGCAGTTTGGACTATGGCTCAGAGGAGCAGTACTTC.

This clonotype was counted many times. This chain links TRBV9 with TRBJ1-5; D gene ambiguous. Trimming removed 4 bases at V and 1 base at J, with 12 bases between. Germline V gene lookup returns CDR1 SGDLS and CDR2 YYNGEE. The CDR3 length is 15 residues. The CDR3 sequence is CASSPGSGSNQPQHF. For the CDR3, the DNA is TGTGCCAGCAGCCCCGGAAGTGGCAGCAATCAGCCCCAGCATTTT.